The entry below gives a single T cell receptor beta chain sequence along with its context. This clone was observed once. Its antigen is still unknown. No much larger clone is present one base from it, and per-base qualities are unavailable. Patients with autoimmune disease history or receiving systemic immunosuppression were excluded from the trial. In every dose cohort, peripheral blood was drawn for TCR sequencing at baseline, cycle 4 day 1, and cycle 7 day 1. Samples were obtained from an open-label, multicenter, first-in-human phase I dose-escalation trial of ivuxolimab. Adults with locally advanced or metastatic melanoma, renal cell carcinoma, hepatocellular carcinoma or head and neck squamous cell carcinoma were enrolled in the trial. Before TCR sequencing, CD4+ T cells and CD8+ T cells were sorted from peripheral blood as separate populations. V is pared back by 0 bases and J by 1 base, with 9 bases lying between the germline termini. For CDR1 and CDR2, the germline V gene lists LGHNA and YSLEER. The CDR3, from cysteine to phenylalanine, totals 15 residues. Solely the CDR3 DNA is kept, with 45 bases framed from the first base.

This entry is derived from a study of OX40 agonist ivuxolimab in advanced cancers. Looking at the study overall: Ivuxolimab was a fully human IgG2 agonistic monoclonal antibody targeting the costimulatory receptor OX40 (CD134). Intravenous ivuxolimab was administered to patients every 2 weeks at six dose levels: 0.01, 0.1, 0.3, 1.5, 3 and 10 mg/kg. Of the 50 or so patients in dose escalation, some 19 had hepatocellular carcinoma, approximately 15 had melanoma, 9 had renal cell carcinoma and 9 had head and neck cancer. In the dose-escalation cohort, 75% to 90% of patients were male, and the mean age was roughly 60 years with a range of roughly 20 to 79. Patients were allowed to have had prior anti-PD-1, anti-PD-L1 or anti-CTLA-4 therapy, and 30% to 50% of the dose-escalation patients had previously received checkpoint inhibitors. Partial responses occurred in three dose-escalation patients: two with cutaneous melanoma and one with hepatocellular carcinoma. Peripheral TCRbeta sequencing aimed to test whether ivuxolimab altered TCR sequence diversity and caused clonal T-cell expansion. The paper covers the monotherapy dose-escalation part of the phase I ivuxolimab trial, which included N of about 50 patients. Broad study findings and their caveats: The antigen specificity of the clonally expanded peripheral T cells was not determined. On average, CD8+ T cells showed more expanded clones than CD4+ T cells after ivuxolimab. Low levels of normalized T-cell clonal expansion were also seen in some patients who did not respond. At doses from 0.1 to 3.0 mg/kg, clonal expansion was seen in both CD4+ and CD8+ blood T cells between baseline and week 6. In partial responders in the 0.1-3.0 mg/kg groups, normalized peripheral clonal expansion was found to be among the lowest, especially among CD8+ T cells.

For sequencing of the TCRbeta CDR3 region, genomic DNA was extracted from the sorted cells. The immunoSEQ Assay was used for sequencing of TCRbeta CDR3 regions. TCRdb took this table from immuneACCESS and kept in-frame rearrangements with V and J called. Such tables lack part of the clones; where checked against another copy, unresolved V genes explain under half of the gap, and the rest is unexplained. The sample table contains 80,000 to 100,000 clones; only one count was recorded for approximately 94% of them. Approximately 0.2% of the sample is taken by the ten largest. The chain employs TRBV4-3 and TRBJ1-1; no confident D gene assignment can be made. The sequence was obtained from an adult with an advanced solid tumor such as melanoma, head and neck, liver or kidney cancer. The source was CD4+ or CD8+ T cells sorted from blood, collected in a trial of the OX40 agonist ivuxolimab. The nucleotide sequence reads as follows: TGCGCCAGCAGCCAAGATTTTAGAAGGAACACTGAAGCTTTCTTT. The translation is CASSQDFRRNTEAFF.